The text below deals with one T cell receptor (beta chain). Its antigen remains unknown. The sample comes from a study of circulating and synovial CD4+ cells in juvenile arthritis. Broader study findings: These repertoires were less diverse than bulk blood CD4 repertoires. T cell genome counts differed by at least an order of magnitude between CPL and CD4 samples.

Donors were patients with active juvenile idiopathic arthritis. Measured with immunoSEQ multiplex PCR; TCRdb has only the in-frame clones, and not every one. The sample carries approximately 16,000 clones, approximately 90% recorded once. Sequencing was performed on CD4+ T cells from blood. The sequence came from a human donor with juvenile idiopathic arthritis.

The CDR3 sequence is CASSSDSGYEQYF. As DNA, the CDR3 is TGTGCCAGCAGCTCCGACAGTGGCTACGAGCAGTACTTC. V gene TRBV4-2 combines with J gene TRBJ2-7; a possible D gene is TRBD1 (5 bases). The CDR3 has 13 amino acids. With 5 bases removed from V and 3 bases from J, the gap between germline ends came to 11 bases. Germline V gene sequence: CDR1 LGHNA, CDR2 YNFKEQ.